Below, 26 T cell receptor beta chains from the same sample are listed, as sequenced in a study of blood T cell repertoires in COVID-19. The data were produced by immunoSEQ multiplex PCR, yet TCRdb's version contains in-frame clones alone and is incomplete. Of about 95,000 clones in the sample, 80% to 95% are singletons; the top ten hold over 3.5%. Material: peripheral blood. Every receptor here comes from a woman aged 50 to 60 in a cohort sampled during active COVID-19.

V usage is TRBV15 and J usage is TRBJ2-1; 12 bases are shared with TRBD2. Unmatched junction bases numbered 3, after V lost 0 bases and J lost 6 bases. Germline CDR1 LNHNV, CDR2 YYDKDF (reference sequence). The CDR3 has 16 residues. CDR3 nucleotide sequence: TGTGCCACCAGCAGAGAAGGGACTAGCGGGTTCAATGAGCAGTTCTTC. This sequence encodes CATSREGTSGFNEQFF.

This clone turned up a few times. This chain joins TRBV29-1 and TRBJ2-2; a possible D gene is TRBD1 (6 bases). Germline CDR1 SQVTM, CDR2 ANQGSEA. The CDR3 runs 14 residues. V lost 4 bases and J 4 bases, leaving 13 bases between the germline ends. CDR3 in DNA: TGCAGCGTTGTCGGCAGGGGAAGCACCGGGGAGCTGTTTTTT. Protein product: CSVVGRGSTGELFF.

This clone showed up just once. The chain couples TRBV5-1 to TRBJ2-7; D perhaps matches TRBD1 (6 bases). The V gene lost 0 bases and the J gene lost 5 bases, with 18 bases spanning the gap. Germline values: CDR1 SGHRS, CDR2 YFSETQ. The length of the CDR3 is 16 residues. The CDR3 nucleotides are TGCGCCAGCAGCTTGGCGGTGGGGGCCCCCGGCGACGAGCAGTACTTC. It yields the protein CASSLAVGAPGDEQYF. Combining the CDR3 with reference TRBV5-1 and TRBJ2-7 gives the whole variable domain KAGVTQTPRYLIKTRGQQVTLSCSPISGHRSVSWYQQTPGQGLQFLFEYFSETQRNKGNFPGRFSGRQFSNSRSEMNVSTLELGDSALYLCASSLAVGAPGDEQYFGPGTRLTVT.

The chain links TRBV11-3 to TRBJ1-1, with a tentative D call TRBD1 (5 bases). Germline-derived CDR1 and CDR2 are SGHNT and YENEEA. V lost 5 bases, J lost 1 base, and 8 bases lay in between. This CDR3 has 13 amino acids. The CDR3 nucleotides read TGTGCCAGCAGCCCCGGACAGAACACTGAAGCTTTCTTT. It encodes CASSPGQNTEAFF.

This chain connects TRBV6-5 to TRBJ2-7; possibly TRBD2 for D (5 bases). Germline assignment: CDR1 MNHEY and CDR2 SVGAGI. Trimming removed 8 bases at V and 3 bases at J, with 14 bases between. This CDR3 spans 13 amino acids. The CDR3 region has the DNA TGTGCCAGCCGAACGGGGTCGGGCTACGAGCAGTACTTC. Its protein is CASRTGSGYEQYF.

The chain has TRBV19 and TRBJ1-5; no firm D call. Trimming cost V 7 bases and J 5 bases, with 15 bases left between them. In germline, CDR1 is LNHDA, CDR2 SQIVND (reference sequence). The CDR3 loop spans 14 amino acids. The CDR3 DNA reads TGTGCCAGTAAAAGGTCAGGTTTTGATCAGCCCCAGCATTTT. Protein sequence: CASKRSGFDQPQHF.

CDR3 sequence: CASSELLTGDTEAFF. The DNA of the CDR3 is TGTGCCAGCAGTGAACTGTTAACAGGGGACACTGAAGCTTTCTTT. This rearrangement joins TRBV6-1 to TRBJ1-1; 7 bases fit TRBD1. The junction had 6 bases not matched to a gene; V was cut back by 2 bases and J by 3 bases. The CDR3 contains 15 residues. The germline V gene encodes CDR1 MNHNS and CDR2 SASEGT.

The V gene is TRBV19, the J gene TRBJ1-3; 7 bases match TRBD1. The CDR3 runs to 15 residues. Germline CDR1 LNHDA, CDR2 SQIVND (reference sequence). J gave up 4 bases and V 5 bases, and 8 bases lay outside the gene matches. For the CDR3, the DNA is TGTGCCAGTAGTCAATTCACAGGGGACGGAAACACCATATATTTT. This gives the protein CASSQFTGDGNTIYF.

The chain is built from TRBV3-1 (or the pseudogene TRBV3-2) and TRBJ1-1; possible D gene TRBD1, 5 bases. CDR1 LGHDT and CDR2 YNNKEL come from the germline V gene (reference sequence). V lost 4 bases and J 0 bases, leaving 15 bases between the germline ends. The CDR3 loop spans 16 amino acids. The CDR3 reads CASSRFFGGMNTEAFF. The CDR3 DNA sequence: TGTGCCAGCAGCCGGTTCTTTGGGGGGATGAACACTGAAGCTTTCTTT.

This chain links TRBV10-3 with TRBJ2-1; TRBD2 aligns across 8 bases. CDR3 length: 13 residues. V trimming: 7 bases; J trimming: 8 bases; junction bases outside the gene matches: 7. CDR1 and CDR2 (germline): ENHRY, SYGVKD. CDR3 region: CAITGGAGDEQFF. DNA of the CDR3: TGTGCCATCACCGGGGGGGCCGGCGATGAGCAGTTCTTC.

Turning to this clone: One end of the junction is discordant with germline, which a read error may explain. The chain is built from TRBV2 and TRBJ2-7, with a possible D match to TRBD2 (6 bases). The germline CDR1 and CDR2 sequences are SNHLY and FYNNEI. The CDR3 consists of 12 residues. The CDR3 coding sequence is TGTGCCAGCAGGGCGGGGCCCGGAAATACGGACTTC. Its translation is CASRAGPGNTDF.

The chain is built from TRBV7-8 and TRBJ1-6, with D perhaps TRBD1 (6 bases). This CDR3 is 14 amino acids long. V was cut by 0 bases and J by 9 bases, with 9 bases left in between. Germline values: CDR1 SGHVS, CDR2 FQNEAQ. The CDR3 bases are TGTGCCAGCAGCTTAGCACAGGGTAGTTCACCCCTCCACTTT. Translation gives CASSLAQGSSPLHF.

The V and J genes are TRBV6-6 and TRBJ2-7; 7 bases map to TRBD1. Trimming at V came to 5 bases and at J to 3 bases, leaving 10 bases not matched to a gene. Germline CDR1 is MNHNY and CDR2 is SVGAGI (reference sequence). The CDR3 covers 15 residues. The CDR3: CASSQGTAVIYEQYF. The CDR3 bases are TGTGCCAGCAGTCAGGGGACAGCTGTCATCTACGAGCAGTACTTC.

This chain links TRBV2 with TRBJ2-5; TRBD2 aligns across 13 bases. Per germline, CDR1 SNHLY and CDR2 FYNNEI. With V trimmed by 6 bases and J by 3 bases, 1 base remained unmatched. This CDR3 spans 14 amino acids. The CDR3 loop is CASRGTSGEETQYF. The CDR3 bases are TGTGCCAGCAGGGGGACTAGCGGGGAAGAGACCCAGTACTTC.

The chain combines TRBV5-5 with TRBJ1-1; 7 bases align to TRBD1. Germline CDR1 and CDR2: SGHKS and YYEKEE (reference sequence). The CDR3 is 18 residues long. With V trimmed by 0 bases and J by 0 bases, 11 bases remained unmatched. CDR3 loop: CASSLGVLQGTLNTEAFF. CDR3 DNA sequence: TGTGCCAGCAGCTTGGGGGTTTTACAGGGGACCCTGAACACTGAAGCTTTCTTT.

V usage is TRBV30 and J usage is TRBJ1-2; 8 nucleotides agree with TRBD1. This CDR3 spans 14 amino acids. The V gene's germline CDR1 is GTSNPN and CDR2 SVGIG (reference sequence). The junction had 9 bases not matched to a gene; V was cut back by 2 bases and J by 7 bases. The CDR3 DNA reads TGTGCCTGGAGTCAAGAACGGACAGGGAGTGGCTACACCTTC. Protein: CAWSQERTGSGYTF.

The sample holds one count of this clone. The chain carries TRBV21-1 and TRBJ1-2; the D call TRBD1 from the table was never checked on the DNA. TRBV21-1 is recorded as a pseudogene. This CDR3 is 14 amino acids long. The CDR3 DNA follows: TGTGCCAGCAGCAAACCCGGGACAGGAAATGGCTACACCTTC. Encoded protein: CASSKPGTGNGYTF.

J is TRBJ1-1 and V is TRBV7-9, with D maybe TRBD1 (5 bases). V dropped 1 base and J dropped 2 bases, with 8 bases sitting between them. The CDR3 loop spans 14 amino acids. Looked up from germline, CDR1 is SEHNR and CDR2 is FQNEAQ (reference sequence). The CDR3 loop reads CASSLGQINTEAFF. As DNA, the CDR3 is TGTGCCAGCAGCTTAGGACAGATCAACACTGAAGCTTTCTTT.

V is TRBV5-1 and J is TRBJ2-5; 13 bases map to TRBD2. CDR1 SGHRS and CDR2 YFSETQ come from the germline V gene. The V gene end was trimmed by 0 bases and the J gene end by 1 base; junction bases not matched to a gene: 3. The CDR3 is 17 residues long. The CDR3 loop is CASSLGLAGGSQETQYF. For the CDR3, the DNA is TGCGCCAGCAGCTTGGGACTAGCGGGGGGATCCCAAGAGACCCAGTACTTC.

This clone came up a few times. This CDR3 is CASSPTGSNQPQHF. The CDR3 DNA reads TGTGCCAGCAGCCCCACAGGGTCCAATCAGCCCCAGCATTTT. The chain couples TRBV7-9 to TRBJ1-5; D is perhaps TRBD1 (6 bases). The CDR3 consists of 14 residues. Germline V gives CDR1 SEHNR, CDR2 FQNEAQ (reference sequence). Trimming pared 5 bases from V and 3 bases from J, leaving 11 bases between.

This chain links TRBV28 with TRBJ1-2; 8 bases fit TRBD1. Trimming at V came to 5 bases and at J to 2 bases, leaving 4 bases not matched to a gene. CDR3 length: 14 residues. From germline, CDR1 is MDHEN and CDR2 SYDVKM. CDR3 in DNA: TGTGCCAGCAGTCCCCGGACAGGGAACTATGGCTACACCTTC. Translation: CASSPRTGNYGYTF.

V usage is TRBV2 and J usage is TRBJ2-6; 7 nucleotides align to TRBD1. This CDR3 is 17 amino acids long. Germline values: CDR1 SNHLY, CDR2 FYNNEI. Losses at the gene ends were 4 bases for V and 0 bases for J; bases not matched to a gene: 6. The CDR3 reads CASSVKTGYSGANVLTF. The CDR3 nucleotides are TGTGCCAGCAGTGTAAAGACAGGGTACTCTGGGGCCAACGTCCTGACTTTC.

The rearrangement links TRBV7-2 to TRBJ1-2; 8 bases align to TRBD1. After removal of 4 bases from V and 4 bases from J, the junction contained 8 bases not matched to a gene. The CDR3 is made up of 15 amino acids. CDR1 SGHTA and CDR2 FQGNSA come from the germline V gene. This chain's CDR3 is CASSSRQGRGYGYTF. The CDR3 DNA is TGTGCCAGCAGCTCGAGACAGGGGAGAGGCTATGGCTACACCTTC.

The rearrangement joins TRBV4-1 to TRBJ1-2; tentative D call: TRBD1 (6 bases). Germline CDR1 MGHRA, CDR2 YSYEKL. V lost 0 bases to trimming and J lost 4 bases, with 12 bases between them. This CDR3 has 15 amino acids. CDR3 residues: CASSQDGGGRYGYTF. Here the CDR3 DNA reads TGCGCCAGCAGCCAAGACGGCGGGGGGCGCTATGGCTACACCTTC.

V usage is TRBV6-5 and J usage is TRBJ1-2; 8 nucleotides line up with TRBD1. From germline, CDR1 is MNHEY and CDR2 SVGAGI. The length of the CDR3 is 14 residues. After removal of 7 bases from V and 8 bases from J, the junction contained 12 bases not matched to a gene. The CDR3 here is CASTPTGVVNGYTF. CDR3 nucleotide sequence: TGTGCCAGCACCCCGACAGGGGTGGTAAACGGCTACACCTTC.

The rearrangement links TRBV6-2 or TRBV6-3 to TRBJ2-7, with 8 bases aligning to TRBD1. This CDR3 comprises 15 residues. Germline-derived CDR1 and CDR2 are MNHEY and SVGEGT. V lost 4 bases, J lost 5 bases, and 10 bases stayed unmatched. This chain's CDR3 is CASSSSTGAPHEQYF. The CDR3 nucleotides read TGTGCCAGCAGTTCCTCGACAGGGGCGCCCCACGAGCAGTACTTC.